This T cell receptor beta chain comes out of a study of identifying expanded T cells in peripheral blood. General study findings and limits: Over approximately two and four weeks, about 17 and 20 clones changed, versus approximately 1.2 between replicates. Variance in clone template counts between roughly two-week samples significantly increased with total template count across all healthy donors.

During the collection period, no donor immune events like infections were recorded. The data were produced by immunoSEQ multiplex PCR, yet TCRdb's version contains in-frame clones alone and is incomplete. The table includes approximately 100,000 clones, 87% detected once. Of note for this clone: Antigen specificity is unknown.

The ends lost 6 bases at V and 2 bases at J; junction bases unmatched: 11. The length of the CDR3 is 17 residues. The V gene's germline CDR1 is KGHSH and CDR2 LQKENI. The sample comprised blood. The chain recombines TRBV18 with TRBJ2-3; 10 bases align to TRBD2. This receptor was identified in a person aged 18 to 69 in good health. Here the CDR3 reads CASSRASGGPSTDTQYF. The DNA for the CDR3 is TGTGCCAGCTCGCGCGCTAGCGGGGGACCTTCCACAGATACGCAGTATTTT.